The rows below give T cell receptor beta chains drawn from one sample of a study of T cells in Graves' hyperthyroidism and ophthalmopathy. TCRdb re-analysed the multiplex PCR reads in MiXCR, keeping a single row per CDR3 protein. The sample consists of around 99,000 distinct CDR3 sequences, around a sixth of them appearing once. Input material: blood. These receptors were taken from a woman aged 45-60 years with Graves' hyperthyroidism. Both conserved end residues are part of each CDR3. A D gene is named only where the DNA matches it firmly. Where a row states a size, it is once, few, many or the class of an expanded clone; other rows omit it.

d_call,clone_size,j_call,v_call,cdr3_aa,cdr3_nt
-,many,TRBJ1-2,TRBV20-1,CSASLGTFRHYGYTF,TGCAGTGCTAGTCTTGGGACTTTCCGTCACTATGGCTACACCTTC
TRBD2,many,TRBJ2-3,TRBV30,CARASGYTDTQYF,TGTGCCCGGGCTAGCGGCTACACAGATACGCAGTATTTT
-,many,TRBJ1-1,TRBV5-1,CASSLAGIGLTEAFF,TGCGCCAGCAGCTTGGCCGGGATAGGGTTAACTGAAGCTTTCTTT
TRBD2,many,TRBJ2-7,TRBV20-1,CSAELAGNSYEQYF,TGCAGTGCGGAACTAGCGGGCAACTCCTACGAGCAGTACTTC
-,many,TRBJ2-1,TRBV7-2,CASSPRGIGGYNEQFF,TGTGCCAGCAGCCCCAGGGGGATCGGGGGGTACAATGAGCAGTTCTTC
-,many,TRBJ1-1,TRBV27,CASSLSVLNTEAFF,TGTGCCAGCAGTTTATCCGTCTTGAACACTGAAGCTTTCTTT
-,many,TRBJ1-1,TRBV5-8,CASSLELRGTEAFF,TGTGCCAGCAGCTTGGAACTTCGGGGCACTGAAGCTTTCTTT
TRBD2,once,TRBJ2-3,TRBV3-1,CASSLLAGATDTQYF,TGTGCCAGCAGCCTACTAGCGGGGGCCACAGATACGCAGTATTTT
TRBD1,many,TRBJ1-6,TRBV7-9,CASSSDRGFSYNSPLHF,TGTGCCAGCAGCTCCGACAGGGGCTTCTCCTATAATTCACCCCTCCACTTT
-,many,TRBJ2-3,TRBV5-8,CASSLRQEADTQYF,TGTGCCAGCAGCTTGAGACAGGAGGCAGATACGCAGTATTTT
-,many,TRBJ2-5,TRBV5-1,CASRGGEETQYF,TGCGCCAGCAGAGGGGGGGAAGAGACCCAGTACTTC
-,many,TRBJ1-1,TRBV7-9,CASSSGRLNTEAFF,TGTGCCAGCAGCTCGGGACGGTTGAACACTGAAGCTTTCTTT
TRBD1,-,TRBJ2-7,TRBV20-1,CSAAPRDRNYEQYF,TGCAGTGCTGCTCCCCGGGACAGGAACTACGAGCAGTACTTC
TRBD1,many,TRBJ2-5,TRBV11-3,CASSLNTKLGQGRETQYF,TGTGCCAGCAGCTTAAATACAAAACTGGGACAGGGGAGAGAGACCCAGTACTTC
TRBD2,many,TRBJ2-7,TRBV6-1,CASRETGTTNSYEQYF,TGTGCCAGCAGAGAAACCGGGACTACTAACTCCTACGAGCAGTACTTC
-,many,TRBJ1-5,TRBV12-3/TRBV12-4,CASSTGTLTSVGNQPQHF,TGTGCCAGCAGCACAGGGACTCTTACTTCGGTGGGCAATCAGCCCCAGCATTTT
-,-,TRBJ1-5,TRBV28,CASSLSGGQPQHF,TGTGCCAGCAGTTTAAGTGGGGGCCAGCCCCAGCATTTT
TRBD2,many,TRBJ2-1,TRBV13,CASSLWREGLNEQFF,TGTGCCAGCAGCTTATGGCGGGAGGGCCTCAATGAGCAGTTCTTC
-,many,TRBJ2-1,TRBV6-1,CASTVDRMSYNEQFF,TGTGCCAGCACGGTTGACAGGATGTCCTACAATGAGCAGTTCTTC
-,many,TRBJ1-4,TRBV20-1,CSARSGNNEKLFF,TGCAGTGCTAGATCAGGGAATAATGAAAAACTGTTTTTT
-,many,TRBJ1-1,TRBV3-1,CAVFNPGGTEAFF,TGTGCCGTTTTTAATCCGGGGGGCACTGAAGCTTTCTTT
-,-,TRBJ1-5,TRBV7-9,CASSPGWGDSKPQHF,TGTGCCAGCAGCCCCGGATGGGGGGATAGCAAGCCCCAGCATTTT
TRBD2,many,TRBJ2-1,TRBV11-2,CASSLRTSHNEQFF,TGTGCCAGCAGCTTAAGGACTAGCCACAATGAGCAGTTCTTC
-,many,TRBJ1-1,TRBV19,CASTGRLRTEAFF,TGTGCCAGTACGGGCAGGCTGCGCACTGAAGCTTTCTTT
-,many,TRBJ1-1,TRBV19,CASSMGRYGDAFF,TGTGCCAGTAGTATGGGCAGGTACGGGGACGCTTTCTTT
-,many,TRBJ2-2,TRBV28,CASSFSQGYTGELFF,TGTGCCAGCAGTTTTTCCCAGGGATACACCGGGGAGCTGTTTTTT